Listed below are T cell receptor beta chains from one sample, sequenced in a study of T-cell memory formation after mild COVID-19. Via MiXCR, TCRdb re-called the 5' RACE reads, giving one row per CDR3 protein. The table lists over 400,000 distinct CDR3 sequences, roughly a quarter of them singletons. Sequenced sample: PBMCs or a T cell subset sorted from them (not recorded which). The receptors were sampled from an adult woman who had mild COVID-19 (a few samples of this study predate the infection). Cell type and time point are not known. Each CDR3 is given with its conserved first and last residue. The D gene is left open where the match is weak. Where a row states a size, it is once, few, many or the class of an expanded clone; other rows omit it.

d_call: -
j_call: TRBJ2-7
clone_size: once
v_call: TRBV6-5
cdr3_aa: CASRPIDRNYEQYF
cdr3_nt: TGTGCCAGCAGACCCATAGACAGAAACTACGAGCAGTACTTC

d_call: TRBD2
j_call: TRBJ2-1
clone_size: -
v_call: TRBV6-5
cdr3_aa: CASSYRKRFLAGARNEQFF
cdr3_nt: TGTGCCAGCAGTTACCGTAAACGTTTCCTAGCGGGAGCGCGGAATGAGCAGTTCTTC

d_call: -
j_call: TRBJ2-5
clone_size: few
v_call: TRBV14
cdr3_aa: CASSQGGNQETQYF
cdr3_nt: TGTGCCAGCAGCCAAGGAGGAAACCAAGAGACCCAGTACTTC

d_call: -
j_call: TRBJ1-4
clone_size: few
v_call: TRBV5-5
cdr3_aa: CASSFQGDEKLFF
cdr3_nt: TGTGCCAGCAGCTTCCAGGGTGATGAAAAACTGTTTTTT

d_call: -
j_call: TRBJ1-1
clone_size: few
v_call: TRBV7-9
cdr3_aa: CASLSGVLTEAFF
cdr3_nt: TGTGCCAGCCTCTCAGGGGTCCTAACTGAAGCTTTCTTT

d_call: TRBD2
j_call: TRBJ2-1
clone_size: -
v_call: TRBV5-1
cdr3_aa: CASSWATLAGGPVNEQFF
cdr3_nt: TGCGCCAGCAGCTGGGCGACTCTAGCGGGAGGGCCTGTCAATGAGCAGTTCTTC

d_call: -
j_call: TRBJ2-1
clone_size: few
v_call: TRBV30
cdr3_aa: CAWSVLRDYNEQFF
cdr3_nt: TGTGCCTGGAGTGTATTGAGGGACTACAATGAGCAGTTCTTC

d_call: -
j_call: TRBJ2-3
clone_size: few
v_call: TRBV6-5
cdr3_aa: CASRPLPASYADTQYF
cdr3_nt: TGTGCCAGCAGGCCCTTACCTGCTAGTTACGCAGATACGCAGTATTTT

d_call: TRBD2
j_call: TRBJ2-1
clone_size: -
v_call: TRBV7-2
cdr3_aa: CASSLLRTGNPGGPNEQFF
cdr3_nt: TGTGCCAGCAGCTTACTTCGAACAGGGAACCCGGGAGGGCCTAATGAGCAGTTCTTC

d_call: TRBD1
j_call: TRBJ1-2
clone_size: -
v_call: TRBV7-2
cdr3_aa: CASSARTGIGYTF
cdr3_nt: TGTGCCAGCAGCGCGCGGACAGGGATCGGCTACACCTTC

d_call: -
j_call: TRBJ2-3
clone_size: -
v_call: TRBV7-8
cdr3_aa: CASSLSHFRTDTQYF
cdr3_nt: TGTGCCAGCAGCTTAAGCCATTTTCGCACAGATACGCAGTATTTT

d_call: -
j_call: TRBJ1-1
clone_size: -
v_call: TRBV5-5
cdr3_aa: CASSLGLQIEAFF
cdr3_nt: TGTGCCAGCAGCTTGGGTTTGCAGATTGAAGCTTTCTTT

d_call: -
j_call: TRBJ2-4
clone_size: few
v_call: TRBV6-1
cdr3_aa: CASSDGHIQYF
cdr3_nt: TGTGCCAGCAGTGACGGCCACATTCAGTACTTC

d_call: -
j_call: TRBJ2-5
clone_size: few
v_call: TRBV4-1
cdr3_aa: CASSQFGGGQETQYF
cdr3_nt: TGCGCCAGCAGCCAATTCGGTGGGGGGCAAGAGACCCAGTACTTC

d_call: -
j_call: TRBJ2-7
clone_size: -
v_call: TRBV5-6
cdr3_aa: CASSFEQGPSYEQYF
cdr3_nt: TGTGCCAGCAGCTTTGAACAGGGCCCCTCCTACGAGCAGTACTTC

d_call: TRBD2
j_call: TRBJ2-7
clone_size: few
v_call: TRBV11-2
cdr3_aa: CASSRGTTLYEQYF
cdr3_nt: TGTGCCAGCAGCCGTGGGACTACCCTCTACGAGCAGTACTTC

d_call: TRBD1
j_call: TRBJ1-4
clone_size: -
v_call: TRBV5-1
cdr3_aa: CASSLSQGAGTNEKLFF
cdr3_nt: TGCGCCAGCAGCTTGAGCCAGGGGGCCGGAACTAATGAAAAACTGTTTTTT

d_call: TRBD1
j_call: TRBJ2-7
clone_size: -
v_call: TRBV7-9
cdr3_aa: CASSLAAGGREQYF
cdr3_nt: TGTGCCAGCAGCTTAGCCGCAGGGGGTCGAGAGCAGTACTTC

d_call: TRBD1
j_call: TRBJ1-2
clone_size: once
v_call: TRBV20-1
cdr3_aa: CSASTGTGLDGYTF
cdr3_nt: TGCAGTGCTAGCACCGGGACAGGCCTCGATGGCTACACCTTC

d_call: TRBD2
j_call: TRBJ2-5
clone_size: -
v_call: TRBV27
cdr3_aa: CASRRTSGGTQYF
cdr3_nt: TGTGCCAGCAGGCGGACTAGCGGGGGGACCCAGTACTTC

d_call: TRBD1
j_call: TRBJ2-7
clone_size: few
v_call: TRBV5-4
cdr3_aa: CASSTGTGEQYF
cdr3_nt: TGTGCCAGCAGCACCGGGACAGGCGAGCAGTACTTC

d_call: -
j_call: TRBJ2-1
clone_size: -
v_call: TRBV7-2
cdr3_aa: CASRPSGGESYNEQFF
cdr3_nt: TGTGCCAGCCGCCCTTCGGGTGGAGAGTCCTACAATGAGCAGTTCTTC

d_call: -
j_call: TRBJ2-5
clone_size: -
v_call: TRBV3-1
cdr3_aa: CASSQRETQYF
cdr3_nt: TGTGCCAGCAGCCAACGAGAGACCCAGTACTTC

d_call: -
j_call: TRBJ1-1
clone_size: -
v_call: TRBV9
cdr3_aa: CARWASFTLTQTEAFF
cdr3_nt: TGTGCCAGGTGGGCCTCCTTTACCCTTACTCAGACTGAAGCTTTCTTT